Listed below are T cell receptor beta chains from one sample, sequenced in a study of T cell responses to AZD1222 COVID-19 vaccine. Method: immunoSEQ multiplex PCR; TCRdb's copy keeps in-frame clones and lacks some. The data show roughly 150,000 clones, with about nine tenths seen just once and around 2.1% held by the top ten. The sequencing here drew on peripheral blood, taken 28 days after the second AZD1222 dose. All receptors derive from an adult who received the AZD1222 COVID-19 vaccine. Each CDR3 is given with its conserved first and last residue. Each record gives: V gene, J gene, D gene, clone size, CDR3 DNA, CDR3 protein. The D gene is left open where the match is weak. Size values are once, few and many counts, or a class for expanded clones, and some rows have none.

v_gene: TRBV12-3/TRBV12-4
j_gene: TRBJ1-1
d_gene: TRBD1
abundance: .
CDR3nt: TGTGCCAGCACCGCCGAGCTCGGACAGGGGGCTTTCTTT
CDR3aa: CASTAELGQGAFF

v_gene: TRBV5-1
j_gene: TRBJ2-1
d_gene: .
abundance: .
CDR3nt: TGCGCCAGCAGCTTAGGGGTCCCGAGCTCCTACAATGAGCAGTTCTTC
CDR3aa: CASSLGVPSSYNEQFF

v_gene: TRBV7-9
j_gene: TRBJ1-5
d_gene: .
abundance: once
CDR3nt: TGTGCCAGCAGCTTCGGTAGTCTTCAGCCCCAGCATTTT
CDR3aa: CASSFGSLQPQHF

v_gene: TRBV7-9
j_gene: TRBJ1-4
d_gene: TRBD1
abundance: .
CDR3nt: TGTGCCAGCAGCTCAGGCGGACAGGGTTTTAATGAAAAACTGTTTTTT
CDR3aa: CASSSGGQGFNEKLFF

v_gene: TRBV30
j_gene: TRBJ2-7
d_gene: .
abundance: .
CDR3nt: TGTGCCTGGAGTGTACTCCACGAGCAGTACTTC
CDR3aa: CAWSVLHEQYF

v_gene: TRBV5-6
j_gene: TRBJ1-2
d_gene: .
abundance: .
CDR3nt: TGTGCCAGCAGCGGGGGTGGCTACACCTTC
CDR3aa: CASSGGGYTF

v_gene: TRBV9
j_gene: TRBJ1-5
d_gene: .
abundance: .
CDR3nt: TGTGCCAGCAGCTATGGGTGGGGCGATCAGCCCCAGCATTTT
CDR3aa: CASSYGWGDQPQHF

v_gene: TRBV19
j_gene: TRBJ2-2
d_gene: TRBD2
abundance: .
CDR3nt: TGTGCCAGTAGTCTCGGACTAGCGGCGAACACCGGGGAGCTGTTTTTT
CDR3aa: CASSLGLAANTGELFF

v_gene: TRBV7-9
j_gene: TRBJ2-3
d_gene: TRBD2
abundance: .
CDR3nt: TGTGCCAGCAGCTTAAGGCAGGGGACTAGCAAAGATACGCAGTATTTT
CDR3aa: CASSLRQGTSKDTQYF

v_gene: TRBV7-8
j_gene: TRBJ1-1
d_gene: .
abundance: once
CDR3nt: TGTGCCAGCACCCGGGGGGGAGGCTCTGAAGCTTTCTTT
CDR3aa: CASTRGGGSEAFF

v_gene: TRBV19
j_gene: TRBJ1-5
d_gene: .
abundance: .
CDR3nt: TGTGCCAGTAGTAGGGAAGCTTCCCTAAGCAATCAGCCCCAGCATTTT
CDR3aa: CASSREASLSNQPQHF

v_gene: TRBV4-2
j_gene: TRBJ1-1
d_gene: .
abundance: .
CDR3nt: TGTGCCAGCAGCCAAGATCGGAGGGTTCGGGACTATCACACTGAAGCTTTCTTT
CDR3aa: CASSQDRRVRDYHTEAFF

v_gene: TRBV18
j_gene: TRBJ1-6
d_gene: TRBD1
abundance: .
CDR3nt: TGTGCCAGCTCACGAGACAGGGGACGGACACCCCTCCACTTT
CDR3aa: CASSRDRGRTPLHF

v_gene: TRBV6-2/TRBV6-3
j_gene: TRBJ2-7
d_gene: .
abundance: .
CDR3nt: TGTGCCAGCAGTCCGGGCCTGGCAATCCACGAGCAGTACTTC
CDR3aa: CASSPGLAIHEQYF

v_gene: TRBV18
j_gene: TRBJ1-1
d_gene: .
abundance: .
CDR3nt: TGTGCCAGCTGCCGAGATCAAACCGCCCATGAAGCTTTCTTT
CDR3aa: CASCRDQTAHEAFF

v_gene: TRBV10-2
j_gene: TRBJ2-1
d_gene: .
abundance: .
CDR3nt: TGCGCCAGCAGTGATACCCGACTCCACAATGAGCAGTTCTTC
CDR3aa: CASSDTRLHNEQFF

v_gene: TRBV25-1
j_gene: TRBJ2-2
d_gene: .
abundance: .
CDR3nt: TGTGCCAGCGCCAGCGCGAACACCGGGGAGCTGTTTTTT
CDR3aa: CASASANTGELFF

v_gene: TRBV10-2
j_gene: TRBJ2-1
d_gene: TRBD2
abundance: .
CDR3nt: TGCGCCAGCCGTAGCGGGGAGTACAATGAGCAGTTCTTC
CDR3aa: CASRSGEYNEQFF

v_gene: TRBV5-5
j_gene: TRBJ1-1
d_gene: TRBD1
abundance: .
CDR3nt: TGTGCCAGCAGCCGTACCGGGACAGGGGTAGTCACTGAAGCTTTCTTT
CDR3aa: CASSRTGTGVVTEAFF

v_gene: TRBV4-1
j_gene: TRBJ1-2
d_gene: .
abundance: .
CDR3nt: TGCGCCAGCAGCCCCCGAGCGGGGGTGAACTATGGCTACACCTTC
CDR3aa: CASSPRAGVNYGYTF

v_gene: TRBV3-1/TRBV3-2
j_gene: TRBJ2-4
d_gene: .
abundance: .
CDR3nt: TGTGCCAGCAGCCAATCCCAGGCCAAAAACATTCAGTACTTC
CDR3aa: CASSQSQAKNIQYF

v_gene: TRBV18
j_gene: TRBJ2-3
d_gene: .
abundance: .
CDR3nt: TGTGCCAGCTCAACCCTCGGTGGGACAGATACGCAGTATTTT
CDR3aa: CASSTLGGTDTQYF

v_gene: TRBV12-3/TRBV12-4
j_gene: TRBJ1-6
d_gene: .
abundance: .
CDR3nt: TGTGCCAGCAGGGACAAGGCGAATTCACCCCTCCACTTT
CDR3aa: CASRDKANSPLHF

v_gene: TRBV27
j_gene: TRBJ2-2
d_gene: TRBD2
abundance: .
CDR3nt: TGTGCCAGCAGTTTAAAGGGACTAGCGGGGGCCCCGGGGACCGGGGAGCTGTTTTTT
CDR3aa: CASSLKGLAGAPGTGELFF

v_gene: TRBV19
j_gene: TRBJ2-7
d_gene: .
abundance: .
CDR3nt: TGTGCCAGTAGTTCCCCCTCCCACTTAATGGGCGAGCAGTACTTC
CDR3aa: CASSSPSHLMGEQYF